Listed below are T cell receptor beta chains from one sample, sequenced in a study of cytomegalovirus exposure and HLA in healthy donors. The method was immunoSEQ multiplex PCR; TCRdb's version includes in-frame clones alone and lacks a portion of them. The data contain tens of thousands of clones, 80% of them singletons. The sequencing sample was made of PBMCs. These receptor sequences come from a male donor in good health and CMV-seronegative. Each CDR3 is given with its conserved first and last residue. Each record gives: D gene, J gene, V gene, clone size, CDR3 DNA, CDR3 protein. The D gene is left open where the match is weak. Clone size appears in some rows only: once, few, many, or a class for an expanded clone.

-,TRBJ1-2,TRBV6-6,-,TGTGCCAGCAGTTACCAAATTAACTATGGCTACACCTTC,CASSYQINYGYTF
TRBD2,TRBJ2-1,TRBV19,-,TGTGCCAGTAGTCCCCGACTAGCCCACAATGAGCAGTTCTTC,CASSPRLAHNEQFF
-,TRBJ1-2,TRBV4-1,-,TGCGCCAGCAGCCCAACTTGGGACATGAGAGCCCACTATGGCTACACCTTC,CASSPTWDMRAHYGYTF
TRBD1,TRBJ2-5,TRBV11-2,-,TGTGCCAGCAGCTCCACCAGGGGGCGCAGCACCCAGTACTTC,CASSSTRGRSTQYF
TRBD1,TRBJ1-5,TRBV5-1,-,TGCGCCAGCAGCACCGGACAGGGTGGGCAGCCCCAGCATTTT,CASSTGQGGQPQHF
TRBD1,TRBJ1-4,TRBV29-1,once,TGCAGCGTTTTTGGGACAGGGGACGAAAAACTGTTTTTT,CSVFGTGDEKLFF
TRBD1,TRBJ2-1,TRBV5-6,-,TGTGCCAGCAGCCTGGTGGGGACAGGAGCCTACAATGAGCAGTTCTTC,CASSLVGTGAYNEQFF
TRBD1,TRBJ1-1,TRBV2,once,TGTGCCAGCACCGGAGGACAGGCCATTAGGGGGAACACTGAAGCTTTCTTT,CASTGGQAIRGNTEAFF
-,TRBJ1-3,TRBV5-1,-,TGCGCCAGCAGTCCGGACAGCCGTGGAAACACCATATATTTT,CASSPDSRGNTIYF
-,TRBJ1-2,TRBV2,-,TGTGCCAGCAGTGAAACTCGGACAGCTCTCTATGGCTACACCTTC,CASSETRTALYGYTF
TRBD1,TRBJ1-1,TRBV6-6,-,TGTGCCAGCAGTTCGACAACAGGGGGTCTGAACACTGAAGCTTTCTTT,CASSSTTGGLNTEAFF
-,TRBJ2-1,TRBV29-1,few,TGCAGCGTTGAACGGGTGAAATACAATGAGCAGTTCTTC,CSVERVKYNEQFF
-,TRBJ1-5,TRBV6-6,-,TGTGCCAGCATGCGGGCAGCCAGCAATCAGCCCCAGCATTTT,CASMRAASNQPQHF
-,TRBJ1-5,TRBV10-3,-,TGTGCCACCGTCGGGGGGGTAAATCAGCCCCAGCATTTT,CATVGGVNQPQHF
TRBD2,TRBJ2-5,TRBV9,-,TGTGCCAGCAGCGCCAGCGGGGCCCTAGAGGGGGAGACCCAGTACTTC,CASSASGALEGETQYF
TRBD1,TRBJ1-1,TRBV30,-,TGTGCCTGGATTCGCAAGGGGGCCGAGAACACTGAAGCTTTCTTT,CAWIRKGAENTEAFF
-,TRBJ1-5,TRBV7-9,-,TGTGCCAGCAGCTCAGGGGATAGCAATCAGCCCCAGCATTTT,CASSSGDSNQPQHF
TRBD2,TRBJ2-5,TRBV7-9,few,TGTGCCAGCAGCTTAGCGCGGAGCGGGGGGCCTGAGACCCAGTACTTC,CASSLARSGGPETQYF
TRBD1,TRBJ2-7,TRBV6-5,-,TGTGCCAGCACGGGACAGGGGGAGTACGAGCAGTACTTC,CASTGQGEYEQYF
-,TRBJ2-1,TRBV9,-,TGTGCCAGCAGCGCCACGGGGGGCACTCAGTTCTTC,CASSATGGTQFF
-,TRBJ2-7,TRBV25-1,-,TGTGCCAGCAGTGTCCGGGGGTCCTACGAGCAGTACTTC,CASSVRGSYEQYF
-,TRBJ1-1,TRBV5-4,-,TGTGCCAGCAGGTTGGCGGGGGTCACTGAAGCTTTCTTT,CASRLAGVTEAFF
TRBD1,TRBJ1-4,TRBV28,-,TGTGCCAGCCTCCGTCTGGGGACAGTTAATGAAAAACTGTTTTTT,CASLRLGTVNEKLFF
-,TRBJ1-2,TRBV7-2,once,TGTGCCAGCAGCTTCGCCATCGGCCAGGTCGATGGCTACACCTTC,CASSFAIGQVDGYTF
-,TRBJ1-5,TRBV6-5,-,TGTGCCAGCAGTGCCCCCGGAGGGTCCCAGCATTTT,CASSAPGGSQHF
-,TRBJ2-7,TRBV9,-,TGTGCCAGCAGCGTAGGCAGGGCGCCCTACGAGCAGTACTTC,CASSVGRAPYEQYF
-,TRBJ2-5,TRBV10-1,-,TGCGCCAGCAGTATCACAGTGGGCCCCCAAGAGACCCAGTACTTC,CASSITVGPQETQYF
TRBD1,TRBJ1-2,TRBV29-1,-,TGCAGCGCCGACCCAGGGGGCTATGGCTACACCTTC,CSADPGGYGYTF
-,TRBJ2-7,TRBV7-6,-,TGTGCCAGCAGCCCCTCAGGAGGGGGAGGGCTATCCTACGAGCAGTACTTC,CASSPSGGGGLSYEQYF
TRBD2,TRBJ2-1,TRBV4-3,few,TGCGCCAGCAGCCAAGGGGTAGCGGGCTCCTACAATGAGCAGTTCTTC,CASSQGVAGSYNEQFF
-,TRBJ1-5,TRBV28,-,TGTGCCAGCAGTTTATTGGTAGGGGATGGACAGCCCCAGCATTTT,CASSLLVGDGQPQHF
TRBD1,TRBJ1-1,TRBV10-3,-,TGTGCCATCAGTGCGGGACAGACGAACACTGAAGCTTTCTTT,CAISAGQTNTEAFF
-,TRBJ1-6,TRBV5-1,-,TGCGCCAGCAGCAACGGGACATGGAATTCACCCCTCCACTTT,CASSNGTWNSPLHF
-,TRBJ1-3,TRBV5-4,-,TGTGCCAGCAAAGCTCAGGGGTCTGGAAACACCATATATTTT,CASKAQGSGNTIYF